This record concerns one TCR beta chain sequence. Antigen: not known. Using immunoSEQ multiplex PCR, the repertoire was profiled, and TCRdb retains in-frame clones only, with some absent. In the table there are more than 75,000 clones, roughly 96% of which are singletons. The data originate from a study of siplizumab effects on memory and regulatory T cells. The study, taken as a whole, reports: The alloresponse seemed to draw substantially on naive T cells, which appeared more diverse than memory cells. Under siplizumab, an average roughly 69% of mappable alloreactive CD4+ clones were Treg-derived, compared with roughly 27% in controls. Solely a minor proportion of alloreactive clones could be assigned to unstimulated subsets. Siplizumab led to significantly less abundant alloreactive sequences that could be traced back to unstimulated CD4+ memory cells.

Germline CDR1 MGHRA, CDR2 YSYEKL. This CDR3 has 16 residues. J lost 2 bases, V lost 4 bases, and 11 bases had no gene match. The TCR was taken from a human donor in good health. Sequenced material: naive CD4+ T cells sorted from blood. The gene calls are TRBV4-1 and TRBJ2-7; 7 bases are shared with TRBD2. CDR3 coding DNA: TGCGCCAGCAGCCGAGAGGTCGCTAGCGGAGCCTACGAGCAGTACTTC. It specifies CASSREVASGAYEQYF.